This TCR beta chain was obtained from a study of blood T cell repertoires in COVID-19 (dated by TCRdb to 2018 to 2020). Looking at the study overall: Samples covering the acute and convalescent phases of COVID-19 were provided by collaborators in the United States, Italy and Spain. Samples were obtained from the ongoing ImmuneRACE study (first 160 participants) and from 1,200 or so subjects provided by 6 global collaborators. The repertoires were released in a freely available public database intended as a resource for research on the immune response to SARS-CoV-2. The prospective study material was composed of cDNA or gDNA derived from T cells, B-cell-depleted T cells, or PBMCs. Subjects who had been exposed to COVID-19, were actively infected with it, or had recovered from it provided the deeply sampled blood TCRbeta repertoires that made up the dataset. The sample metadata nearly always contained a de-identified subject ID, COVID-19 status, age in years and sex. HLA class I and class II types, where available, came from metadata supplied by the sample provider rather than from assay-based typing. Overall results and qualifications from the work: The amount of clinical and demographic metadata varied by source and participant and was provided uncurated.

The immunoSEQ Assay, a bias-controlled multiplex PCR, was used to amplify TCRbeta CDR3 regions from genomic DNA. As for the authors' bioinformatics: Nucleated cell counts per sample were estimated from amplification of reference gene primers within the assay. To quantify the absolute abundance of each unique TCRbeta CDR3 rearrangement, sequence reads were collapsed and filtered. Productive Simpson clonality was computed per sample as the square root of Simpson's diversity index over productive rearrangements. TCRdb took over this immuneACCESS table, retaining in-frame rearrangements with V and J assigned. Such tables are incomplete; in checked studies, under half of the missing clones stem from an unresolved V gene, and the remainder is unexplained. That table supplies the V and J calls and clone size; D and trimming were determined from the DNA. Across this sample there are approximately 260,000 clones, with 75% to 90% seen only once. Of the sample, 3.5% to 5.5% falls within the top ten clones.

Germline trimming: 3 bases from V, 0 bases from J; junction bases outside gene matches: 9. From its cysteine to its phenylalanine, the CDR3 spans 17 amino acids. The CDR3 DNA has 51 bases and is translated from base 1. As encoded in the germline V gene, CDR1 is SGHTS while CDR2 is YDEGEE. Another Seattle source contributed samples from volunteer blood donors who had recovered from COVID-19. The collaborating institutions used their own protocols to collect whole blood in K2EDTA tubes. For TCRbeta analysis, collaborator samples were shipped as frozen whole blood, as isolated PBMCs, or as DNA extracted from either sample type. In the case of this clone: Which antigen it targets is not known. No much larger clonotype is one base removed from it; base qualities were not supplied.

The sequence was obtained from a woman aged 40 to 55 who had recovered from COVID-19. Sequenced input: peripheral blood. The chain is encoded by TRBV5-8 joined to TRBJ1-3; 7 bases in between match TRBD1. At the DNA level, the sequence is TGTGCCAGCAGCTACACCTTGGGACAGTTCTCTGGAAACACCATATATTTT. This codes for CASSYTLGQFSGNTIYF. Supplemented by the reference TRBV5-8 and TRBJ1-3 proteins around the CDR3, the complete variable domain is EAGVTQSPTHLIKTRGQQATLRCSPISGHTSVYWYQQALGLGLQFLLWYDEGEERNRGNFPPRFSGRQFPNYSSELNVNALELEDSALYLCASSYTLGQFSGNTIYFGEGSWLTVV.